This is a list of T cell receptor beta chains from one sample in a study of OX40 agonist ivuxolimab in advanced cancers. Repertoires were generated with immunoSEQ multiplex PCR, while TCRdb's copy carries only in-frame clones and drops some. The table lists about 94,000 clones, roughly 87% of them singletons. The sample consisted of CD4+ or CD8+ T cells sorted from blood, taken in a trial of the OX40 agonist ivuxolimab. Every receptor here comes from an adult with an advanced solid tumor such as melanoma, head and neck, liver or kidney cancer. CDR3s include the opening cysteine and the closing phenylalanine or tryptophan. Each record gives: V gene, D gene, clone size, J gene, CDR3 protein, CDR3 DNA. D genes are given only for firm matches. Not all rows give a size; the values are once, few, many and, for expanded clones, a class.

v_call: TRBV5-1; d_call: -; clone_size: -; j_call: TRBJ1-6; cdr3_aa: CASSQDSYNSPLHF; cdr3_nt: TGCGCCAGCAGCCAAGACTCCTATAATTCACCCCTCCACTTT
v_call: TRBV5-5; d_call: -; clone_size: -; j_call: TRBJ1-5; cdr3_aa: CASRASEFQVNQPQHF; cdr3_nt: TGTGCCAGCAGAGCGAGTGAGTTCCAGGTCAATCAGCCCCAGCATTTT
v_call: TRBV20-1; d_call: -; clone_size: -; j_call: TRBJ1-4; cdr3_aa: CSAPWREKLFF; cdr3_nt: TGCAGTGCCCCGTGGCGGGAAAAACTGTTTTTT
v_call: TRBV2; d_call: -; clone_size: -; j_call: TRBJ1-1; cdr3_aa: CASSDAPTEAFF; cdr3_nt: TGTGCCAGCAGTGACGCCCCCACTGAAGCTTTCTTT
v_call: TRBV19; d_call: TRBD1; clone_size: -; j_call: TRBJ1-6; cdr3_aa: CASRGRGQNNSPLHF; cdr3_nt: TGTGCCAGTAGGGGCCGGGGACAGAATAATTCACCCCTCCACTTT
v_call: TRBV2; d_call: -; clone_size: -; j_call: TRBJ1-5; cdr3_aa: CASSEMSEFYQPQHF; cdr3_nt: TGTGCCAGCAGTGAAATGTCGGAGTTCTATCAGCCCCAGCATTTT
v_call: TRBV30; d_call: -; clone_size: -; j_call: TRBJ2-7; cdr3_aa: CAWRQSAYEQYF; cdr3_nt: TGTGCCTGGAGACAGAGCGCCTACGAGCAGTACTTC
v_call: TRBV15; d_call: TRBD1; clone_size: -; j_call: TRBJ1-4; cdr3_aa: CASNRGHLEKLFF; cdr3_nt: TGTGCCTCCAACAGGGGGCATTTAGAAAAACTGTTTTTT
v_call: TRBV6-1; d_call: -; clone_size: -; j_call: TRBJ1-6; cdr3_aa: CASRRGDNSPLHF; cdr3_nt: TGTGCCAGCAGGAGGGGCGATAATTCACCCCTCCACTTT
v_call: TRBV6-4; d_call: -; clone_size: -; j_call: TRBJ2-7; cdr3_aa: CAGFLSRSYEQYF; cdr3_nt: TGTGCCGGGTTCTTATCCCGCTCCTACGAGCAGTACTTC
v_call: TRBV7-6; d_call: TRBD1; clone_size: -; j_call: TRBJ1-4; cdr3_aa: CASSLHRDRGEKLFF; cdr3_nt: TGTGCCAGCAGCTTACACCGGGACAGGGGGGAAAAACTGTTTTTT
v_call: TRBV5-1; d_call: -; clone_size: -; j_call: TRBJ2-2; cdr3_aa: CASSLEGTTGELFF; cdr3_nt: TGCGCCAGCAGCTTGGAGGGAACGACCGGGGAGCTGTTTTTT
v_call: TRBV19; d_call: -; clone_size: few; j_call: TRBJ2-2; cdr3_aa: CASGRELFF; cdr3_nt: TGTGCCAGTGGAAGGGAGCTGTTTTTT
v_call: TRBV19; d_call: TRBD1; clone_size: -; j_call: TRBJ2-7; cdr3_aa: CASRGQGSSYEQYF; cdr3_nt: TGTGCCAGTAGGGGACAGGGGAGCTCCTACGAGCAGTACTTC